Below are 9 T cell receptor beta chains sequenced from a single sample in a study of metastatic and nonmetastatic thyroid tumors. TCRdb reprocessed the PCR reads via MiXCR. The data show 20,000 to 25,000 clones, about 14% seen once. Each patient came to thyroid surgery without any prior treatment (of any kind). Specimen: tumor tissue. These receptors all come from a female donor with papillary thyroid cancer or a benign thyroid nodule (not recorded which). Some clones in this sample may be carry-over from other donors' samples.

This clone was recorded many times. The chain uses TRBV10-2 and TRBJ1-1, with 7 bases that match TRBD1. Trimming at V came to 8 bases and at J to 6 bases, leaving 12 bases not matched to a gene. Germline loops: CDR1 WSHSY, CDR2 SAAADI. This CDR3 has 14 residues. CDR3 bases: TGCGCCAGCGCCACACCCGACAGGGCGGCTGAAGCTTTCTTT. Protein: CASATPDRAAEAFF.

The V call is TRBV7-2, the J call TRBJ2-1, with TRBD2 matching over 7 bases. CDR3 length: 15 amino acids. CDR1 and CDR2 (germline): SGHTA, FQGNSA. V dropped 1 base and J dropped 16; count of bases not matched to a gene: 16. In DNA form, the CDR3 reads TGTGCCAGCAGCTTAGGGCTAGCGGCCGGCAATGATCATTTCTTC. Its translation is CASSLGLAAGNDHFF.

In the case of this clone: One base away lies a much larger clone, so this may be a sequencing read error. The gene calls are TRBV7-3 and TRBJ2-2; D may be TRBD1 (5 bases). Germline V lookup: CDR1 SGHTA, CDR2 FQGTGA. The CDR3 has 15 residues. The CDR3 DNA sequence: TGTGCCAGCAGCACGACAGCCGCGAACACCTGGGAGCTGTTTTTT. This encodes CASSTTAANTWELFF.

This clone showed up just a few times. V usage is TRBV20-1 and J usage is TRBJ1-2, with TRBD1 as a possible D gene (5 bases). V lost 2 bases, J lost 6 bases, and 22 bases lay in between. CDR1 and CDR2 from the germline V gene are DFQATT and SNEGSKA (reference sequence). The CDR3 extends over 16 amino acids. The CDR3: CSARKGSSGLVDGYTF. For the CDR3, the DNA is TGCAGTGCTAGAAAGGGGTCGTCGGGCCTCGTCGATGGCTACACCTTC.

The chain has TRBV30 and TRBJ2-7; weak D call: TRBD2 (6 bases). Germline CDR1 and CDR2: GTSNPN and SVGIG (reference sequence). The CDR3 totals 15 residues. Trimming cost V 2 bases and J 7 bases, with 21 bases left between them. The DNA for the CDR3 is TGTGCCTGGAGTTTATTAGGAGGACTAAAACGGGAGCAGTACTTC. This translates into CAWSLLGGLKREQYF.

This clone was seen a handful of times. The chain employs TRBV2 and TRBJ2-3; D remains unclear. V was clipped by 3 bases and J by 0 bases, with 10 bases between them. Per germline, CDR1 SNHLY and CDR2 FYNNEI. The CDR3 has 15 residues. The CDR3 sequence is CASSETVSSTDTQYF. The CDR3 nucleotides read TGTGCCAGCAGTGAGACGGTGTCTAGCACAGATACGCAGTATTTT.

This chain links TRBV5-5 with TRBJ2-1; TRBD1 aligns across 8 bases. Germline CDR1 and CDR2: SGHKS and YYEKEE (reference sequence). The V gene end was trimmed by 4 bases and the J gene end by 0 bases; junction bases not matched to a gene: 3. This CDR3 spans 15 amino acids. The CDR3 loop is CASSVDRGSYNEQFF. As DNA, the CDR3 is TGTGCCAGCAGCGTAGACAGGGGCTCCTACAATGAGCAGTTCTTC.

This clone came up many times. The chain combines TRBV12-3 or TRBV12-4 with TRBJ2-5; D might be TRBD1 (5 bases). Trimming cost V 2 bases and J 2 bases, with 6 bases left between them. The CDR3 is 13 amino acids. The CDR3 reads CASSLNRQETQYF. CDR3 in DNA: TGTGCCAGCAGTTTAAACAGGCAAGAGACCCAGTACTTC.

Ten or more counts support this clone. The V and J genes are TRBV19 and TRBJ2-2; TRBD1 or TRBD2 may be the D gene (5 bases each). This CDR3 region has 16 residues. From germline, CDR1 is LNHDA and CDR2 SQIVND (reference sequence). V lost 6 bases and J lost 4, with 18 bases in between. Written as DNA, the CDR3 is TGTGCCAGTAGAGCTAGGGACCTTACCTTCACCGGGGAGCTGTTTTTT. Its protein is CASRARDLTFTGELFF.